This T cell receptor (beta chain) was sequenced during a study of early T cells in non-severe SARS-CoV-2 infection. V was trimmed by 1 base and J by 3 bases, leaving 14 bases between them. The germline V gene encodes CDR1 SGHNT and CDR2 YYREEE (reference sequence). CDR3 length equals 15 residues. Researchers tagged individual cDNA molecules with unique molecular identifiers. TCRdb analysed the 5' RACE reads with MiXCR anew, one entry per CDR3 protein. The sample has over 80,000 distinct CDR3 sequences, less than 15% seen once. Sample share makes this clonotype medium-sized. Sequencing used whole blood, obtained at baseline. The chain has TRBV5-4 and TRBJ2-7; D possibly corresponds to TRBD1 (6 bases). The sequence was obtained from an adult who was a healthcare worker with PCR-confirmed SARS-CoV-2 infection or an uninfected control (not recorded which). The CDR3 DNA is TGTGCCAGCAGCTTGTCCGGACAGCCAGTCTACGAGCAGTACTTC. This codes for CASSLSGQPVYEQYF.